There are many counts of the clone carrying this T cell receptor (beta chain). The data were taken from a study of early T cells in non-severe SARS-CoV-2 infection. Researchers attached unique molecular identifiers to individual cDNA molecules. TCRdb reprocessed the 5' RACE reads via MiXCR and lists one record per CDR3 protein. The sample has about 110,000 distinct CDR3 sequences, over 8.5% seen once. The CDR3 has 14 amino acids. Germline values: CDR1 SGHTS, CDR2 YDEGEE. V lost 0 bases to trimming and J lost 1 base, with 8 bases between them. Sequenced input: whole blood. The clonotype originates from an adult who was a healthcare worker with PCR-confirmed SARS-CoV-2 infection or an uninfected control (not recorded which). J is TRBJ2-7 and V is TRBV5-8; D ambiguous. The CDR3 bases are TGTGCCAGCAGCTTGGACGGCATTTCCTACGAGCAGTACTTC. Translating gives CASSLDGISYEQYF.